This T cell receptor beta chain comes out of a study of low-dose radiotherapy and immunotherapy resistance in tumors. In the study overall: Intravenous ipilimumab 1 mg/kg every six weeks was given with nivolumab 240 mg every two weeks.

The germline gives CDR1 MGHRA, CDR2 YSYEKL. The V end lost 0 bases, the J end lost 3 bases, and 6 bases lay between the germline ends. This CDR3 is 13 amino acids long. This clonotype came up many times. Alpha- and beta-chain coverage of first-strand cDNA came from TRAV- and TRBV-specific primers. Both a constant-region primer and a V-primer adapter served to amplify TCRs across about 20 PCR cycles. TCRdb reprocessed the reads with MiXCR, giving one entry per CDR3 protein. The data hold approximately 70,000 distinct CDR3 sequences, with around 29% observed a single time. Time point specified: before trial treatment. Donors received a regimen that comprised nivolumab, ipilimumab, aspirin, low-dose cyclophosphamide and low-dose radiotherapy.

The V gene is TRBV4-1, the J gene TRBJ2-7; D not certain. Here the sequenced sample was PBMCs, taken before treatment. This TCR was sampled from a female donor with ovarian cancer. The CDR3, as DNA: TGCGCCAGCAGCCAAGAGATAGGCTACGAGCAGTACTTC. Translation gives CASSQEIGYEQYF.